These 4 T cell receptor beta chains originate from one sample sequenced in a study of a mutant IDH1 vaccine in newly diagnosed glioma. Time point indicated: week 11, during vaccination. Vaccination comprised doses that each held 300 ug of mutant IDH1 20-mer peptide, plus topical imiquimod. These receptors have no known antigen. Clones were sequenced by immunoSEQ multiplex PCR, and TCRdb holds only the in-frame ones, with some missing. The table shows 50,000 to 75,000 clones, with approximately 80% occurring only once. Material: PBMCs, obtained from a glioma patient whose treatment included an IDH1 peptide vaccine. The origin of the receptors is a man aged 45-65 years with glioma.

This chain connects TRBV19 to TRBJ1-2, with 7 bases lining up with TRBD1. V was clipped by 2 bases and J by 4 bases; unmatched bases: 7. This CDR3 is 15 amino acids long. Germline V lookup: CDR1 LNHDA, CDR2 SQIVND (reference sequence). The CDR3 is CASSIQGVISYGYTF. The CDR3 DNA follows: TGTGCCAGTAGTATACAGGGGGTGATATCCTATGGCTACACCTTC.

The rearrangement links TRBV2 to TRBJ2-7; D may be TRBD1 (6 bases). Germline V gives CDR1 SNHLY, CDR2 FYNNEI. V shed 7 bases and J shed 4 bases, with 29 bases lying between them. The CDR3 runs 18 residues. The CDR3, as DNA: TGTGCCAGCACCGCCTCGAGCCGGGACACTGCCGTTTCTTACGAGCAGTACTTC. Residues: CASTASSRDTAVSYEQYF. The full variable domain, its missing parts supplied by reference TRBV2 and TRBJ2-7, is EPEVTQTPSHQVTQMGQEVILRCVPISNHLYFYWYRQILGQKVEFLVSFYNNEISEKSEIFDDQFSVERPDGSNFTLKIRSTKLEDSAMYFCASTASSRDTAVSYEQYFGPGTRLTVT.

This sequence joins TRBV5-1 and TRBJ2-1, with no clear D. CDR1 SGHRS and CDR2 YFSETQ come from the germline V gene. The CDR3 extends over 14 amino acids. V shed 6 bases and J shed 0 bases, with 10 bases lying between them. DNA for the CDR3: TGCGCCAGCAACCCCGACAACTCCTACAATGAGCAGTTCTTC. Translation gives CASNPDNSYNEQFF.

The chain is built from TRBV4-1 and TRBJ1-2, with D perhaps matching TRBD1 (5 bases). CDR1 and CDR2 (germline): MGHRA, YSYEKL. V lost 0 bases to trimming and J lost 7 bases, with 18 bases between them. The CDR3 has 16 amino acids. The CDR3 region is CASSQDHGREWSGYTF. CDR3 DNA sequence: TGCGCCAGCAGCCAAGATCACGGCAGGGAGTGGAGTGGCTACACCTTC.